This T cell receptor beta chain stems from a study of cytomegalovirus exposure and HLA in healthy donors. The germline V gene has CDR1 MNHNY and CDR2 SVGAGI (reference sequence). The CDR3 is made up of 14 amino acids. Amplification used 60 Vbeta primers and 13 Jbeta primers. As handled by the study authors: The count from a later analysis was roughly 80 million unique TCR beta chains, approximately 9.9 million of them shared. Libraries were prepared by immunoSEQ multiplex PCR; TCRdb keeps only in-frame clonotypes and omits some of them. V and J calls plus clone size are reproduced from that table; the DNA served to infer D and trimming. Found here are nearly 65,000 clones, roughly 67% of them singletons; the top ten hold about 5%.

V usage is TRBV6-6 and J usage is TRBJ2-5; 7 positions agree with TRBD1. The end of the DNA is better explained by TRBJ2-7, so the J call may be wrong. The TCR was taken from a man between 45 and 60 years old in good health and CMV-seronegative. Sequencing input: PBMCs. Here the CDR3 DNA reads TGTGCCAGCAGTCCACGGGACAGAATGTACGAGCAGTACTTC. It translates to CASSPRDRMYEQYF.